Presented here are 24 T cell receptor beta chains from one specimen sequenced in a study of T cells after posttransplantation cyclophosphamide. A marrow graft followed busulfan-fludarabine conditioning, with cyclophosphamide on days +3 and +4. Method: immunoSEQ multiplex PCR; TCRdb's copy keeps in-frame clones and lacks some. Of just under 20,000 clones listed, around 90% are singletons. The sample consisted of PBMCs, taken after allogeneic stem cell transplant with posttransplant cyclophosphamide. These receptors were collected from a female patient in her 40s who received an allogeneic stem cell transplant from a related donor, was CMV-positive, and had no GVHD. Some T cells may be the graft donor's.

The V gene is TRBV7-6, the J gene TRBJ2-7; 7 nucleotides agree with TRBD2. The CDR3 length is 15 residues. Germline V lookup: CDR1 SGHVS, CDR2 FNYEAQ. J gave up 6 bases and V 3 bases, and 11 bases lay outside the gene matches. The CDR3 loop reads CASSFEAGVYFEQYF. The CDR3 DNA is TGTGCCAGCAGCTTCGAGGCGGGAGTTTACTTCGAGCAGTACTTC.

The rearrangement links TRBV27 to TRBJ2-1; weak D call: TRBD2 (5 bases). This CDR3 is 16 amino acids long. Trimming pared 3 bases from V and 5 bases from J, leaving 17 bases between. The V gene's germline CDR1 is MNHEY and CDR2 SMNVEV (reference sequence). CDR3 nucleotides: TGTGCCAGCAGTTTTGCCCCAATGACCGGGAACAATGAGCAGTTCTTC. As protein: CASSFAPMTGNNEQFF.

This clone was counted between two and nine times. The chain uses TRBV28 and TRBJ1-2, with D possibly being TRBD1 (6 bases). V lost 6 bases, J lost 2 bases, and 13 bases lay in between. This CDR3 comprises 14 residues. Germline V gene lookup returns CDR1 MDHEN and CDR2 SYDVKM. DNA of the CDR3: TGTGCCAGCAGGGCCGGGACACCGAACTATGGCTACACCTTC. Residues: CASRAGTPNYGYTF.

The chain couples TRBV5-8 to TRBJ2-1; perhaps TRBD2 as D (6 bases). The CDR3 consists of 16 residues. The V and J ends lost 7 bases and 6 bases respectively, with 23 bases between them. Germline V gene data show CDR1 as SGHTS and CDR2 as YDEGEE. In DNA, the CDR3 is TGTGCCAGCGGTCTCGGCCCGCGCGGGATAAGCAATGAGCAGTTCTTC. Protein product: CASGLGPRGISNEQFF.

This chain uses TRBV2 with TRBJ2-1; 10 bases are a match to TRBD2. CDR1 and CDR2 (germline): SNHLY, FYNNEI. There are 17 residues in the CDR3. With 6 bases clipped from V and 3 bases from J, the junction kept 11 bases outside the gene matches. Here the CDR3 DNA reads TGTGCCAGCAGGAGGGATTTAGCGGGAGGTGGCTACAATGAGCAGTTCTTC. Its protein product is CASRRDLAGGGYNEQFF.

V usage is TRBV9 and J usage is TRBJ2-5, with D maybe TRBD1 (6 bases). Trimming pared 0 bases from V and 1 base from J, leaving 10 bases between. The CDR3 totals 15 residues. From germline, CDR1 is SGDLS and CDR2 YYNGEE. The CDR3 here is CASSVGGQRQETQYF. CDR3 coding DNA: TGTGCCAGCAGCGTAGGAGGACAGCGCCAAGAGACCCAGTACTTC.

This chain joins TRBV6-5 and TRBJ2-3; 9 bases are shared with TRBD1. This CDR3 spans 13 amino acids. The germline CDR1 and CDR2 sequences are MNHEY and SVGAGI. The junction had 7 bases not matched to a gene; V was cut back by 6 bases and J by 9 bases. In nucleotides, the CDR3 is TGTGCCAGCAGACCACAGGGGGCAAACACGCAGTATTTT. The encoded protein is CASRPQGANTQYF.

V gene TRBV10-3 combines with J gene TRBJ2-3; 7 positions agree with TRBD1. This CDR3 is 15 amino acids long. J was trimmed by 2 bases and V by 0 bases; bases with no gene match: 2. Germline lookup yields CDR1 ENHRY and CDR2 SYGVKD. CDR3 coding DNA: TGTGCCATCAGTGAGTCGGGACAGCCCACAGATACGCAGTATTTT. This encodes CAISESGQPTDTQYF.

In this sample, this clone turned up a few times. J is TRBJ2-7 and V is TRBV29-1, with TRBD2 identical over 11 bases. The germline CDR1 and CDR2 sequences are SQVTM and ANQGSEA. The CDR3 is 16 amino acids. With 0 bases clipped from V and 3 bases from J, the junction kept 7 bases outside the gene matches. The CDR3 loop reads CSVEDRRLAGGYEQYF. The CDR3 region has the DNA TGCAGCGTTGAAGATCGGAGGCTAGCGGGGGGCTACGAGCAGTACTTC.

CDR3 sequence: CASSPGGEAFF. The CDR3 DNA follows: TGCGCCAGCAGCCCCGGAGGAGAAGCTTTCTTT. This chain connects TRBV5-1 to TRBJ1-1, with D unresolved. The CDR3 length is 11 residues. CDR1 SGHRS and CDR2 YFSETQ come from the germline V gene. V lost 4 bases, J lost 8 bases, and 9 bases lay in between.

This clone is a singleton in its sample. The rearrangement joins TRBV28 to TRBJ2-7, with 7 bases lining up with TRBD1. Germline V lookup: CDR1 MDHEN, CDR2 SYDVKM. The V gene end was trimmed by 8 bases and the J gene end by 2 bases; junction bases not matched to a gene: 9. This CDR3 region has 14 residues. The DNA for the CDR3 is TGTGCCAGCCACCCCGGGACAGTACCCTACGAGCAGTACTTC. Protein: CASHPGTVPYEQYF.

The chain carries TRBV28 and TRBJ2-4, with 7 bases that match TRBD1. J gave up 0 bases and V 1 base, and 12 bases lay outside the gene matches. Germline-derived CDR1 and CDR2 are MDHEN and SYDVKM. The CDR3 sequence is 19 residues long. The CDR3 spells CASSLLSLTGALAKNIQYF. For the CDR3, the DNA is TGTGCCAGCAGTTTATTATCGCTTACAGGGGCACTAGCCAAAAACATTCAGTACTTC.

Only one count was recorded for this clone. The CDR3 sequence is CASSLELAGRGGTDTQYF. For the CDR3, the DNA is TGTGCCAGCAGCTTAGAACTAGCGGGACGGGGAGGCACAGATACGCAGTATTTT. The V gene is TRBV13, the J gene TRBJ2-3, with 10 bases lining up with TRBD2. CDR3 length: 18 amino acids. CDR1 PRHDT and CDR2 FYEKMQ come from the germline V gene (reference sequence). The trim removed 1 base at V and 1 base at J, leaving 8 bases unmatched. Full variable domain (remainder filled in from reference TRBV13 and TRBJ2-3): AAGVIQSPRHLIKEKRETATLKCYPIPRHDTVYWYQQGPGQDPQFLISFYEKMQSDKGSIPDRFSAQQFSDYHSELNMSSLELGDSALYFCASSLELAGRGGTDTQYFGPGTRLTVL.

The rearrangement uses TRBV20-1 and TRBJ1-2; D unclear. The CDR3 has 11 amino acids. Germline loops: CDR1 DFQATT, CDR2 SNEGSKA (reference sequence). Written as DNA, the CDR3 is TGCACTACTATCTTTAACTATGGCTACACCTTC. Amino acids: CTTIFNYGYTF.

This clone appeared a few times. The chain uses TRBV5-5 and TRBJ2-7; the match to TRBD2 covers 13 bases. J lost 12 bases, V lost 2 bases, and 8 bases had no gene match. The CDR3 is made up of 14 amino acids. Germline assignment: CDR1 SGHKS and CDR2 YYEKEE (reference sequence). This CDR3 reads CASSFRTSGSFGYF. The CDR3 nucleotides are TGTGCCAGCAGCTTTCGGACTAGCGGGAGCTTTGGGTACTTC.

The rearrangement joins TRBV10-3 to TRBJ1-4; TRBD1 might be the D (6 bases). The CDR3 extends over 16 amino acids. Germline V CDR1 and CDR2: ENHRY, SYGVKD. V lost 1 base to trimming and J lost 4 bases, with 13 bases between them. The CDR3 loop reads CAISEYGTGNNEKLFF. The CDR3 nucleotides read TGTGCCATCAGTGAGTATGGCACAGGGAATAATGAAAAACTGTTTTTT.

V gene TRBV11-2 combines with J gene TRBJ2-1; TRBD2 might be the D (5 bases). Germline V lookup: CDR1 SGHAT, CDR2 FQNNGV. This CDR3 contains 12 residues. Between the trimmed V and J ends, which lost 2 bases and 9 bases, there was a span of 8 bases. Written as DNA, the CDR3 is TGTGCCAGCAGCTTAATCCGGGGTGAGCAGTTCTTC. It yields the protein CASSLIRGEQFF.

CDR3: CASRQTGGEGYTF. CDR3 nucleotide sequence: TGTGCCAGCCGACAGACAGGGGGCGAGGGCTACACCTTC. The J gene is TRBJ1-2, the V gene TRBV27; TRBD1 matches 10 bases. V was clipped by 8 bases and J by 8 bases; unmatched bases: 8. Germline CDR1 and CDR2: MNHEY and SMNVEV (reference sequence). This CDR3 spans 13 amino acids.

V usage is TRBV27 and J usage is TRBJ2-5, with 11 nucleotides matching TRBD2. Unmatched junction bases numbered 10, after V lost 9 bases and J lost 1 base. Germline V CDR1 and CDR2: MNHEY, SMNVEV (reference sequence). This CDR3 comprises 16 residues. CDR3 in amino acids: CASPGPGLAVQETQYF. The CDR3 region has the DNA TGTGCCAGTCCCGGACCGGGACTAGCGGTCCAAGAGACCCAGTACTTC.

The V call is TRBV19, the J call TRBJ2-4; 7 bases match TRBD1. The length of the CDR3 is 15 residues. Per germline, CDR1 LNHDA and CDR2 SQIVND (reference sequence). V dropped 5 bases and J dropped 3; count of bases not matched to a gene: 7. The CDR3 DNA reads TGTGCCAGTAGTGCCAGGGGGTATGGCAAAAACATTCAGTACTTC. This sequence encodes CASSARGYGKNIQYF.

V is TRBV14 and J is TRBJ2-3; D is perhaps TRBD1 (6 bases). The germline gives CDR1 SGHDN, CDR2 FVKESK. V was trimmed by 3 bases and J by 3 bases, leaving 13 bases between them. The CDR3 has 15 residues. Here the CDR3 reads CASSQSTGWTDTQYF. The CDR3 nucleotides read TGTGCCAGCAGCCAGTCTACAGGGTGGACAGATACGCAGTATTTT.

J is TRBJ1-5 and V is TRBV4-1, with 9 bases lining up with TRBD1. V was clipped by 4 bases and J by 4 bases; unmatched bases: 5. Germline V gene sequence: CDR1 MGHRA, CDR2 YSYEKL. The CDR3 is 15 residues long. The CDR3 coding sequence is TGCGCCAGCAGCCCGGGACAGGGATCAAATCAGCCCCAGCATTTT. This sequence encodes CASSPGQGSNQPQHF.

The rearrangement joins TRBV5-4 to TRBJ2-7, with 10 bases that match TRBD2. The trim removed 4 bases at V and 5 bases at J, leaving 3 bases unmatched. CDR3 length: 13 amino acids. CDR1 and CDR2 from the germline V gene are SGHNT and YYREEE (reference sequence). The CDR3 sequence: CASSLGLADEQYF. The CDR3 nucleotides are TGTGCCAGCAGCCTTGGACTAGCGGACGAGCAGTACTTC.

V and J are TRBV5-4 and TRBJ1-6; D remains unclear. V gave up 4 bases and J gave up 10 bases, with 18 bases separating them. There are 15 residues in the CDR3. CDR1 and CDR2 (germline): SGHNT, YYREEE (reference sequence). Written as DNA, the CDR3 is TGTGCCAGCAGCCGCCGGGAGAGCGCCCGGTCACCCCTCCACTTT. Translating gives CASSRRESARSPLHF.